This TCR beta chain was recorded in a study of cytomegalovirus exposure and HLA in healthy donors. V was cut by 0 bases and J by 10 bases, with 10 bases left in between. The CDR3 runs 13 residues. Germline V lookup: CDR1 LNHNV, CDR2 YYDKDF (reference sequence). The study ran its PCR with 60 Vbeta and 13 Jbeta primers. Data came from immunoSEQ multiplex PCR; TCRdb stores just in-frame clones and leaves some out. Seen here are 60,000 to 65,000 clones, roughly 80% observed once, and the top ten hold approximately 22%. The sample taken for sequencing was PBMCs. The sequence was obtained from a woman aged 40 to 55 in good health and CMV-seropositive. The chain combines TRBV15 with TRBJ2-1; no clear D. In DNA form, the CDR3 reads TGTGCCACCAGCAGAGATCAGGCCGCGGAGCAGTTCTTC. Its translation: CATSRDQAAEQFF. Full variable domain (remainder filled in from reference TRBV15 and TRBJ2-1): DAMVIQNPRYQVTQFGKPVTLSCSQTLNHNVMYWYQQKSSQAPKLLFHYYDKDFNNEADTPDNFQSRRPNTSFCFLDIRSPGLGDTAMYLCATSRDQAAEQFFGPGTRLTVL.